This T cell receptor beta chain was documented in a study of OX40 agonist ivuxolimab in advanced cancers. V lost 0 bases, J lost 4 bases, and 1 base stayed unmatched. Per germline, CDR1 SGDLS and CDR2 YYNGEE. This CDR3 comprises 14 residues. Data came from immunoSEQ multiplex PCR; TCRdb stores just in-frame clones and leaves some out. The sample yields some 45,000 clones, roughly 82% seen once. The input for sequencing was CD4+ or CD8+ T cells sorted from blood, taken in a trial of the OX40 agonist ivuxolimab. The chain carries TRBV9 and TRBJ1-2; TRBD1 matches at 9 bases. The sequence came from an adult with an advanced solid tumor such as melanoma, head and neck, liver or kidney cancer. In DNA, the CDR3 is TGTGCCAGCAGCGTAGAGACAGGGGGCTATGGCTACACCTTC. Protein product: CASSVETGGYGYTF.